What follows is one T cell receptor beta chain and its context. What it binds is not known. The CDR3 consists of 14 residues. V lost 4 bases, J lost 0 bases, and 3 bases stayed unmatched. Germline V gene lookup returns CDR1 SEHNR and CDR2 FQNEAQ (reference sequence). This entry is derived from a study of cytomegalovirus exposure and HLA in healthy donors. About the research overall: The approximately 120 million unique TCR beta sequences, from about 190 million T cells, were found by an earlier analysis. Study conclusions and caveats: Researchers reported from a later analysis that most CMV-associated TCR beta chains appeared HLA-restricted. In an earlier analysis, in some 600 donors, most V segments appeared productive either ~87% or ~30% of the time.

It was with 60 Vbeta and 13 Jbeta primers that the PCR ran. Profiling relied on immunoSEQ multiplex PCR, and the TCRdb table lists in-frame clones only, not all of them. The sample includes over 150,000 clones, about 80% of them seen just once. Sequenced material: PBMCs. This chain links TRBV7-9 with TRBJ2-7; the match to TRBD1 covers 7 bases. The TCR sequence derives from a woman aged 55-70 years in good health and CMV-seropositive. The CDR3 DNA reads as TGTGCCAGCAGCTCCGGGACAGACTCCTACGAGCAGTACTTC. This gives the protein CASSSGTDSYEQYF. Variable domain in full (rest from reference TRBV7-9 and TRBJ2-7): DTGVSQNPRHKITKRGQNVTFRCDPISEHNRLYWYRQTLGQGPEFLTYFQNEAQLEKSRLLSDRFSAERPKGSFSTLEIQRTEQGDSAMYLCASSSGTDSYEQYFGPGTRLTVT.